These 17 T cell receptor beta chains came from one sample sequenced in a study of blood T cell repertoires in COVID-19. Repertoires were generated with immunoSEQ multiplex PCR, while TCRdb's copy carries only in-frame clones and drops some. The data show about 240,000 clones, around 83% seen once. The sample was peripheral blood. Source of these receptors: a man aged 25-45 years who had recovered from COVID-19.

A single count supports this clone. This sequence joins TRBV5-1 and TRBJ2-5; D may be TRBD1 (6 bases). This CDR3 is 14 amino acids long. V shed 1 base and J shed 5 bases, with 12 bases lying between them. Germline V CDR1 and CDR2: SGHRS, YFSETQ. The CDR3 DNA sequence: TGCGCCAGCAGCTTGACAGGGTGGTTGGAGACCCAGTACTTC. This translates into CASSLTGWLETQYF.

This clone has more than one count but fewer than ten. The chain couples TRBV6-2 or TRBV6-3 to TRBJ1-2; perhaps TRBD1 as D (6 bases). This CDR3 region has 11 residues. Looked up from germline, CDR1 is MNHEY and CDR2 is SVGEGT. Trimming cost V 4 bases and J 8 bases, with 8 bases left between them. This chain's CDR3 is CASSFGGGYTF. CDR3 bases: TGTGCCAGCAGTTTTGGGGGCGGCTACACCTTC.

CDR3 amino acids: CASSLQGTANEQYF. CDR3 coding DNA: TGTGCCAGCAGCTTACAAGGGACAGCTAACGAGCAGTACTTC. This chain uses TRBV7-3 with TRBJ2-7, with 7 bases aligning to TRBD1. V was pared by 2 bases and J by 5 bases, with 6 bases of the junction left unmatched. Per the germline V gene, CDR1 is SGHTA and CDR2 is FQGTGA. CDR3 size: 14 residues.

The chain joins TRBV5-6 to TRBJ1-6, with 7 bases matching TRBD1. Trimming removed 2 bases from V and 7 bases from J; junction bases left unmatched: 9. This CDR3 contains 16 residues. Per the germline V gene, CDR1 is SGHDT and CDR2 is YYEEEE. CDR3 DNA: TGTGCCAGCAGCTTCTTCCAGGGGGTTGGGAATTCACCCCTCCACTTT. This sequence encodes CASSFFQGVGNSPLHF. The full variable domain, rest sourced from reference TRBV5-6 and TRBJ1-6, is DAGVTQSPTHLIKTRGQQVTLRCSPKSGHDTVSWYQQALGQGPQFIFQYYEEEERQRGNFPDRFSGHQFPNYSSELNVNALLLGDSALYLCASSFFQGVGNSPLHFGNGTRLTVT.

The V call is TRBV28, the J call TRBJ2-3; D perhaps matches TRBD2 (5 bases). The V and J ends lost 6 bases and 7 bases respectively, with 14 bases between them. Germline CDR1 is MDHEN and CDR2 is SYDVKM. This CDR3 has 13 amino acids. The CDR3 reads CASSPGSGYTQYF. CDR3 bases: TGTGCCAGCAGCCCGGGAAGCGGTTATACGCAGTATTTT.

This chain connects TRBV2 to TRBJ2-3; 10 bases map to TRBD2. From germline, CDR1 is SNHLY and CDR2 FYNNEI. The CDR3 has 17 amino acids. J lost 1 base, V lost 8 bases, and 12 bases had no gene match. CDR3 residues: CASGLSSGGGGTDTQYF. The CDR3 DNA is TGTGCCAGCGGCTTGTCTAGCGGGGGTGGGGGCACAGATACGCAGTATTTT.

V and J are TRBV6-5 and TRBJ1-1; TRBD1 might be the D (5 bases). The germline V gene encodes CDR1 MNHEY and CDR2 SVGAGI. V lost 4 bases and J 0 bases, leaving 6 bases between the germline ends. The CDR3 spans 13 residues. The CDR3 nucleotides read TGTGCCAGCAGTTTACAGGTGAACACTGAAGCTTTCTTT. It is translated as CASSLQVNTEAFF.

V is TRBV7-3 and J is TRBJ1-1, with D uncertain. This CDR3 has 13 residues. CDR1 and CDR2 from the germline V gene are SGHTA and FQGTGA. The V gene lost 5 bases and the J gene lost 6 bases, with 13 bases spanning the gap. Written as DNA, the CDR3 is TGTGCCAGCAGCCCCGAGCGCGACGCTGAAGCTTTCTTT. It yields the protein CASSPERDAEAFF.

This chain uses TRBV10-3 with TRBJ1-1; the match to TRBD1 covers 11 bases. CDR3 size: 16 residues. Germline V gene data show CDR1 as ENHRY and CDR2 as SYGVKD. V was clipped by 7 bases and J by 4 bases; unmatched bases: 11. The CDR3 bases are TGTGCCATCACGGGAGGACAGGGGGCTCCAGGCACTGAAGCTTTCTTT. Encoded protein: CAITGGQGAPGTEAFF.

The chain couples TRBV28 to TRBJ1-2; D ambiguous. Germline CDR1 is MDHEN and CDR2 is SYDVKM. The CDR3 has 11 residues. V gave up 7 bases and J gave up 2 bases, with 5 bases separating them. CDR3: CASKENYGYTF. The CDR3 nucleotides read TGTGCCAGCAAAGAGAACTATGGCTACACCTTC.

CDR3 in amino acids: CASSQTGGRVDQPQHF. The CDR3 DNA sequence: TGTGCCAGCTCACAGACAGGGGGAAGGGTAGATCAGCCCCAGCATTTT. This sequence joins TRBV18 and TRBJ1-5; 9 nucleotides match TRBD1. Losses at the gene ends were 4 bases for V and 5 bases for J; bases not matched to a gene: 9. There are 16 residues in the CDR3. Germline CDR1 and CDR2: KGHSH and LQKENI.

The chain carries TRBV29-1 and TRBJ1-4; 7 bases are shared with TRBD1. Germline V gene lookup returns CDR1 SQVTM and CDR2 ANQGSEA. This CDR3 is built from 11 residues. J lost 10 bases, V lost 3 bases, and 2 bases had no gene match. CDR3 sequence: CSVEEGAKLFF. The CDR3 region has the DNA TGCAGCGTTGAGGAGGGGGCAAAACTGTTTTTT. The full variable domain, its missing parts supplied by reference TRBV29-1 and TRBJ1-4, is SAVISQKPSRDICQRGTSLTIQCQVDSQVTMMFWYRQQPGQSLTLIATANQGSEATYESGFVIDKFPISRPNLTFSTLTVSNMSPEDSSIYLCSVEEGAKLFFGSGTQLSVL.

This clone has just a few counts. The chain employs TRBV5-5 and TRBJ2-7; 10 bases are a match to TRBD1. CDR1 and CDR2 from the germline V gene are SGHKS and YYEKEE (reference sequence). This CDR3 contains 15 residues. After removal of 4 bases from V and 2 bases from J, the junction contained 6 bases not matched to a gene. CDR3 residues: CASSVGDRGTYEQYV. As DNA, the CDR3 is TGTGCCAGCAGCGTAGGGGACAGGGGAACCTACGAGCAGTACGTC.

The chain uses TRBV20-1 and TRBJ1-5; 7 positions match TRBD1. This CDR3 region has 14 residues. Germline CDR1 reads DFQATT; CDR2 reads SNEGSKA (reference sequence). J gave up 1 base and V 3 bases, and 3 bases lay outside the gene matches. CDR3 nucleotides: TGCAGTGCTAGTTGGACAGGAAGCAATCAGCCCCAGCATTTT. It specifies CSASWTGSNQPQHF.

As DNA, the CDR3 is TGCGCCAGCAGCCAAGATACAGGCTCGAATGAAAAACTGTTTTTT. Translation: CASSQDTGSNEKLFF. This sequence joins TRBV4-1 and TRBJ1-4; D is possibly TRBD1 (5 bases). In germline, CDR1 is MGHRA, CDR2 YSYEKL. Trimming removed 0 bases from V and 5 bases from J, with 10 bases in between. CDR3 length: 15 residues.

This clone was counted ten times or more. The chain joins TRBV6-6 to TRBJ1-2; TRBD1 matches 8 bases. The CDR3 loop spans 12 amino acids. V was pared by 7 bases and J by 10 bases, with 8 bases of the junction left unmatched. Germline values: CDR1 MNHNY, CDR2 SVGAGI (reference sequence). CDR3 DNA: TGTGCCAGCAACGACAGGGGCTCTGTCTACACCTTC. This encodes CASNDRGSVYTF.

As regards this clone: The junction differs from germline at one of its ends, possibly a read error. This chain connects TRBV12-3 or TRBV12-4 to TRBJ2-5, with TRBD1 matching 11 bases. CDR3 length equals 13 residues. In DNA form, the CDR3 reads TGTGCCAGCAGCACGGGACAGGGGGGAGAAGGGAACTTC. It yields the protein CASSTGQGGEGNF.